This TCR beta chain is drawn from a study of early T cells in non-severe SARS-CoV-2 infection. Study summary: From unsorted whole blood, bulk RNA was sequenced, and the chains remained unpaired. The study, taken as a whole, reports: Anti-spike CD8 responses were favored in VDJdb matching, and private and CD4 specificities were missed.

Via MiXCR, TCRdb re-called the 5' RACE reads, giving one row per CDR3 protein. Of approximately 70,000 distinct CDR3 sequences listed, around 12% are singletons. The CDR3 spans 15 residues. The ends were cut back, 6 bases at V and 1 base at J, with 15 bases in the middle. This clonotype has only a few counts. The antigen is not known. The sequence came from an adult who was a healthcare worker with PCR-confirmed SARS-CoV-2 infection or an uninfected control (not recorded which). This rearrangement joins TRBV12-3 or TRBV12-4 to TRBJ2-5, with D maybe TRBD1 (5 bases). What was sequenced was whole blood. For the CDR3, the DNA is TGTGCCAGCAGCCAAATGACAGCCACCCAAGAGACCCAGTACTTC. Protein product: CASSQMTATQETQYF.